This T cell receptor beta chain originates from a study of blood T cell repertoires in COVID-19. Study overall: Collection of acute and convalescent COVID-19 samples took place in the United States, Italy and Spain. T cells, B-cell-depleted T cells, or PBMCs provided the cDNA or gDNA that served as material.

Per the authors' pipeline: It was from reference gene primer amplification that nucleated cell counts were estimated. Sequencing was performed with immunoSEQ multiplex PCR; in TCRdb, only in-frame clones are kept and a portion is missing. The V and J calls and clone size are taken from that table; D and trimming were inferred from the DNA. The sample consists of some 210,000 clones, 84% of them appearing once. Germline V gene data show CDR1 as MNHEY and CDR2 as SVGAGI. Trimming removed 0 bases at V and 10 bases at J, with 13 bases between. The CDR3 is 15 residues long. Input material: peripheral blood. The chain employs TRBV6-5 and TRBJ1-6; D may be TRBD1 (6 bases). This receptor was taken from a human donor in a cohort sampled during active COVID-19. The CDR3: CASSYSPDRRSPLHF. CDR3 in DNA: TGTGCCAGCAGTTACTCGCCGGACAGACGGTCACCCCTCCACTTT.